The clone carrying this T cell receptor (beta chain) was seen many times. The CDR3 is 15 residues long. This sample was included in a study of T cells after yellow fever vaccination. TCRdb recomputed calls from the 5' RACE reads with MiXCR, one row per CDR3 protein. The sample lists tens of thousands of distinct CDR3 sequences, roughly 7.3% occurring once. This chain links TRBV21-1 with TRBJ2-1; the listed D gene, TRBD1, was not tested against the DNA. TRBV21-1 is flagged as a pseudogene. The clonotype was recovered from a man aged 18 to 30 who received the YFV17D yellow fever vaccine. The material was CD8+ T cells sorted from PBMCs, obtained more than 13 days after the first yellow fever vaccination. The CDR3 reads CASSKMGLTYNEQFF. Here the CDR3 DNA reads TGTGCCAGCAGCAAAATGGGGCTTACCTACAATGAGCAGTTCTTC.